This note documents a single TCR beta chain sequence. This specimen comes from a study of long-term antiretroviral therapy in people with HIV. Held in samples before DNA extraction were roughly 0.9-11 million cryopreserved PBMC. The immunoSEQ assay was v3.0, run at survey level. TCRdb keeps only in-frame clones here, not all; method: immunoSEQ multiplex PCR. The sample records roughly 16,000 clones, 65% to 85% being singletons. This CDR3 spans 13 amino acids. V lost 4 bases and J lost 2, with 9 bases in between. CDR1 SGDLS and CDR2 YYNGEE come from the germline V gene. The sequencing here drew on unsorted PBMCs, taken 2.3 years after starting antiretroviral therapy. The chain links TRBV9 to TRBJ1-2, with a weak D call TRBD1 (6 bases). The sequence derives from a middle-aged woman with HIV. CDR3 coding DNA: TGTGCCAGCAGCCCAGGGGACAACTATGGCTACACCTTC. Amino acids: CASSPGDNYGYTF. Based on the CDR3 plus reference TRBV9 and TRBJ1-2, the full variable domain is DSGVTQTPKHLITATGQRVTLRCSPRSGDLSVYWYQQSLDQGLQFLIQYYNGEERAKGNILERFSAQQFPDLHSELNLSSLELGDSALYFCASSPGDNYGYTFGSGTRLTVV.